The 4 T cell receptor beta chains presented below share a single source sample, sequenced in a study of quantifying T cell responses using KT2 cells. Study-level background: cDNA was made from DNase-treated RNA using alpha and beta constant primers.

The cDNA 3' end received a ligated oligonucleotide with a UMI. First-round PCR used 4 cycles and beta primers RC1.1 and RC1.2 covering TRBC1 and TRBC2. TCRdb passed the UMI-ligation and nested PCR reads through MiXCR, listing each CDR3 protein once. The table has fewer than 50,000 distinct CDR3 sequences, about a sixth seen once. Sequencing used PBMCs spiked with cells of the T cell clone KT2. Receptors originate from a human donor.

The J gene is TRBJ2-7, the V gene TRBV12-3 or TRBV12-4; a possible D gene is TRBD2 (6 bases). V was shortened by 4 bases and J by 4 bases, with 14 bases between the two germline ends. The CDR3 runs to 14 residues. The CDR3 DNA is TGTGCCAGCAGTTCCCCCCTCCGGGGGTACGAGCAGTACTTC. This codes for CASSSPLRGYEQYF.

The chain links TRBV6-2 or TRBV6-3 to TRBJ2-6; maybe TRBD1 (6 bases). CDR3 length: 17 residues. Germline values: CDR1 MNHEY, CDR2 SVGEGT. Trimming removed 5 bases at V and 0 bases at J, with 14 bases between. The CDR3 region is CASSTQGFLSGANVLTF. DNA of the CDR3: TGTGCCAGCAGTACTCAGGGGTTCCTCTCTGGGGCCAACGTCCTGACTTTC.

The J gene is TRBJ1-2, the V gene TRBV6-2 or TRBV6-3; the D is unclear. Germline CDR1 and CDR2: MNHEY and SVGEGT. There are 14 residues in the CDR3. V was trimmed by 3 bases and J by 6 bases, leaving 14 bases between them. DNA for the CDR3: TGTGCCAGCAGTTATTCCGAGATATTTGATGGCTACACCTTC. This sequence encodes CASSYSEIFDGYTF.

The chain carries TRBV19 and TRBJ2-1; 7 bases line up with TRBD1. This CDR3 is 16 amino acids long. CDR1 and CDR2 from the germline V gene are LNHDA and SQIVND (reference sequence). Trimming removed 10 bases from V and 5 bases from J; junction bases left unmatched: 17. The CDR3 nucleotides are TGTGCCACCACGCCTTACAGGGGTTTTACCCACAATGAGCAGTTCTTC. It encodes CATTPYRGFTHNEQFF.